This T cell receptor (beta chain) was observed in a study of cytomegalovirus exposure and HLA in healthy donors. Across the study: T cells numbering around 180 million yielded roughly 120 million unique TCR beta sequences in an earlier analysis. General study results and limits: Most TCR beta V segments were productive about 87% or about 30% of the time in an earlier analysis. Further analysis was carried out later, and it showed several of the most significant clusters appearing linked to common viral pathogens.

Regarding this clone: Antigen: not known.

Vbeta (60) and Jbeta (13) primers were used in the PCR. TCRdb keeps only in-frame clones here, not all; method: immunoSEQ multiplex PCR. The table lists about 110,000 clones, approximately 79% of them singletons. The CDR3 contains 18 residues. With V trimmed by 6 bases and J by 3 bases, 12 bases remained unmatched. CDR1 is MGHDK, CDR2 SYGVNS, per germline. This chain uses TRBV25-1 with TRBJ1-5, with 12 bases lining up with TRBD1. The TCR comes from a man aged 55 to 70 in good health and CMV-seronegative. Sequencing was carried out using PBMCs. This CDR3 reads CASSPGTGGGSDNQPQHF. The CDR3 nucleotides read TGTGCCAGCAGCCCCGGGACAGGGGGCGGGTCAGACAATCAGCCCCAGCATTTT.